Presented here are 31 T cell receptor beta chains from one specimen sequenced in a study of cytomegalovirus exposure and HLA in healthy donors. The PCR ran on 60 Vbeta and 13 Jbeta primers. Assay: immunoSEQ multiplex PCR; the TCRdb copy retains only in-frame clones and omits some. This table has 100,000 to 150,000 clones, roughly four fifths appearing once. The sequenced sample was PBMCs. The source is a male donor in good health and CMV-seronegative.

The V and J genes are TRBV5-8 and TRBJ2-1, with TRBD2 matching over 10 bases. The CDR3 is 15 amino acids. J gave up 8 bases and V 1 base, and 6 bases lay outside the gene matches. Looked up from germline, CDR1 is SGHTS and CDR2 is YDEGEE. CDR3 sequence reads: CASSLTGSGGDEQFF. In nucleotides, the CDR3 is TGTGCCAGCAGCTTGACCGGGAGCGGGGGGGATGAGCAGTTCTTC.

The rearrangement joins TRBV6-6 to TRBJ1-1; no definite D call. CDR3 length: 15 residues. V was shortened by 0 bases and J by 11 bases, with 19 bases between the two germline ends. The germline CDR1 and CDR2 sequences are MNHNY and SVGAGI (reference sequence). CDR3 amino acids: CASSYSTGRPGRAFF. DNA for the CDR3: TGTGCCAGCAGTTACTCGACGGGAAGGCCCGGTCGGGCTTTCTTT.

This clone was counted only a few times. The chain is built from TRBV15 and TRBJ1-1, with D possibly matching TRBD1 (6 bases). Germline V gene data show CDR1 as LNHNV and CDR2 as YYDKDF (reference sequence). The V and J ends lost 5 bases and 2 bases respectively, with 9 bases between them. CDR3 length: 13 amino acids. CDR3 bases: TGTGCCACCAGCTGGGACACCAACACTGAAGCTTTCTTT. Protein: CATSWDTNTEAFF.

In its sample, this clone was seen once. This sequence joins TRBV29-1 and TRBJ2-3, with 7 positions matching TRBD1. Germline trimming cut 8 bases from V and 6 bases from J; bases unmatched to any gene: 17. The CDR3 length is 15 residues. CDR1 is SQVTM and CDR2 is ANQGSEA in the germline V gene. CDR3 bases: TGCAGCACCCTGGGTAGGGGGCCCCCTGCGGATACGCAGTATTTT. Encoded protein: CSTLGRGPPADTQYF.

This clone has more than one count but fewer than ten. V is TRBV29-1 and J is TRBJ1-1; tentative D call: TRBD1 (6 bases). Germline CDR1 is SQVTM and CDR2 is ANQGSEA. Between the trimmed V and J ends, which lost 8 bases and 0 bases, there was a span of 16 bases. The CDR3 covers 14 residues. CDR3 sequence reads: CSTQTGGMNTEAFF. The CDR3 DNA follows: TGCAGCACACAAACGGGGGGCATGAACACTGAAGCTTTCTTT.

The chain employs TRBV5-1 and TRBJ2-5, with D uncertain. V lost 2 bases to trimming and J lost 3 bases, with 2 bases between them. CDR3 size: 11 residues. Per the germline V gene, CDR1 is SGHRS and CDR2 is YFSETQ. Written as DNA, the CDR3 is TGCGCCAGCAGCTTTAAAGAGACCCAGTACTTC. Protein product: CASSFKETQYF.

The J gene is TRBJ1-2, the V gene TRBV27; TRBD1 agrees at 11 bases. The germline CDR1 and CDR2 sequences are MNHEY and SMNVEV (reference sequence). After removal of 8 bases from V and 4 bases from J, the junction contained 0 bases not matched to a gene. This CDR3 is 12 amino acids long. The DNA of the CDR3 is TGTGCCAGCGGGACAGGGGGCTATGGCTACACCTTC. It specifies CASGTGGYGYTF.

This clone was detected only once. This rearrangement joins TRBV29-1 to TRBJ2-3; no clear D gene. V was clipped by 1 base and J by 1 base, with 3 bases between them. This CDR3 comprises 12 residues. CDR1 and CDR2 (germline): SQVTM, ANQGSEA. The CDR3 DNA reads TGCAGCGTTGAAGCGGGCACAGATACGCAGTATTTT. Its translation is CSVEAGTDTQYF.

The CDR3 region is CASRTGSRGYTF. The CDR3 DNA sequence: TGTGCCAGCCGGACAGGGTCTCGTGGCTACACCTTC. The V call is TRBV19, the J call TRBJ1-2; TRBD1 matches at 8 bases. This CDR3 has 12 residues. Trimming at V came to 9 bases and at J to 7 bases, leaving 7 bases not matched to a gene. Germline CDR1 reads LNHDA; CDR2 reads SQIVND (reference sequence).

This rearrangement joins TRBV9 to TRBJ2-1; D remains unclear. The V end was cut by 4 bases, the J end by 4 bases, with 15 bases between. CDR1 and CDR2 from the germline V gene are SGDLS and YYNGEE. CDR3 length: 15 amino acids. As DNA, the CDR3 is TGTGCCAGCAGCCCCCGCGCTAGAGGTTACAATGAGCAGTTCTTC. This gives the protein CASSPRARGYNEQFF.

J is TRBJ2-1 and V is TRBV9; 14 positions agree with TRBD2. Germline V gene lookup returns CDR1 SGDLS and CDR2 YYNGEE. This CDR3 has 14 residues. Germline trimming cut 3 bases from V and 8 bases from J; bases unmatched to any gene: 1. DNA for the CDR3: TGTGCCAGCAGCGCGACTAGCGGGGGGGATGAGCAGTTCTTC. It yields the protein CASSATSGGDEQFF.

The gene calls are TRBV19 and TRBJ2-5, with D possibly TRBD2 on 5 matching bases. V lost 3 bases and J lost 5, with 10 bases in between. This CDR3 has 13 amino acids. CDR1 LNHDA and CDR2 SQIVND come from the germline V gene (reference sequence). CDR3 amino acids: CASSITRYETQYF. The CDR3 nucleotides are TGTGCCAGTAGTATCACTAGGTACGAGACCCAGTACTTC.

This chain uses TRBV4-1 with TRBJ1-1; D is unclear. V lost 1 base, J lost 4 bases, and 19 bases lay in between. In germline, CDR1 is MGHRA, CDR2 YSYEKL. The CDR3 spans 17 residues. The CDR3 bases are TGCGCCAGCAGCCAAGTCCCTCGGGGTTTTTCTCGCACTGAAGCTTTCTTT. Protein product: CASSQVPRGFSRTEAFF.

The count of this clone is one. The V gene is TRBV28, the J gene TRBJ1-5; 9 nucleotides match TRBD1. CDR3 size: 17 residues. The germline V gene has CDR1 MDHEN and CDR2 SYDVKM. Trimming cost V 3 bases and J 4 bases; bases outside gene matches: 10. CDR3 nucleotides: TGTGCCAGCAGTTTTTCCCCGGGACAGGGTGTAAATCAGCCCCAGCATTTT. Translated, it gives CASSFSPGQGVNQPQHF.

The rearrangement joins TRBV7-2 to TRBJ2-7, with 10 nucleotides matching TRBD1. CDR1 is SGHTA and CDR2 is FQGNSA in the germline V gene. This CDR3 comprises 14 residues. V gave up 5 bases and J gave up 4 bases; unmatched junction bases: 5. The CDR3 loop is CASSRDRGAYEQYF. The CDR3 nucleotides read TGTGCCAGCAGCCGGGACAGGGGCGCATACGAGCAGTACTTC.

The chain combines TRBV28 with TRBJ1-2; D uncertain. The CDR3 totals 16 residues. Per the germline V gene, CDR1 is MDHEN and CDR2 is SYDVKM. V dropped 4 bases and J dropped 6 bases, with 21 bases sitting between them. CDR3: CASSSTRRGFLNGYTF. The CDR3 DNA follows: TGTGCCAGCAGTTCCACACGCCGAGGGTTCCTGAATGGCTACACCTTC.

V and J are TRBV29-1 and TRBJ2-6; maybe TRBD2 (6 bases). The ends were cut back, 3 bases at V and 4 bases at J, with 22 bases in the middle. The CDR3 is made up of 18 amino acids. From germline, CDR1 is SQVTM and CDR2 ANQGSEA. The CDR3 protein is CSVEFWGTPGAGANVLTF. In DNA, the CDR3 is TGCAGCGTTGAGTTTTGGGGGACTCCGGGTGCCGGGGCCAACGTCCTGACTTTC.

The chain combines TRBV11-3 with TRBJ2-3; 13 nucleotides agree with TRBD2. J lost 2 bases, V lost 5 bases, and 4 bases had no gene match. In germline, CDR1 is SGHNT, CDR2 YENEEA. There are 16 residues in the CDR3. CDR3 region: CASSPGTSGNTDTQYF. DNA of the CDR3: TGTGCCAGCAGCCCCGGGACTAGCGGGAACACAGATACGCAGTATTTT.

This clone has just a few counts. The chain couples TRBV29-1 to TRBJ2-7, with 8 bases fitting TRBD2. Germline loops: CDR1 SQVTM, CDR2 ANQGSEA. After removal of 4 bases from V and 6 bases from J, the junction contained 2 bases not matched to a gene. The CDR3 contains 11 residues. CDR3: CSVVRGGEQYF. CDR3 nucleotide sequence: TGCAGCGTTGTTCGGGGGGGCGAGCAGTACTTC.

V usage is TRBV11-2 and J usage is TRBJ1-4, with a possible D match to TRBD1 (5 bases). CDR1 is SGHAT, CDR2 FQNNGV, per germline. CDR3 length: 15 residues. Deletions cut 1 base from V and 6 bases from J, with 12 bases between. The CDR3 bases are TGTGCCAGCAGCTTAGGCCCAGGGTCGGATGAAAAACTGTTTTTT. Residues: CASSLGPGSDEKLFF.

Remarks on this clone: Germline and junction disagree at one end, which may indicate a read error. The chain is built from TRBV7-9 and TRBJ2-7; 7 bases fit TRBD1. The CDR3 contains 14 residues. Germline V CDR1 and CDR2: SEHNR, FQNEAQ (reference sequence). CDR3 DNA: TGTTCCAGCAGCCCAGAGGGACAGAACTACGAGCAGTACTTC. The encoded protein is CSSSPEGQNYEQYF.

V usage is TRBV19 and J usage is TRBJ1-5; 10 bases match TRBD1. The CDR3 is made up of 14 amino acids. Trimming took 4 bases from V and 7 from J; bases not matched to a gene: 4. CDR1 and CDR2 from the germline V gene are LNHDA and SQIVND (reference sequence). DNA for the CDR3: TGTGCCAGTAGTACGACAGGGGGCCGGCAGCCCCAGCATTTT. Translation gives CASSTTGGRQPQHF.

This chain connects TRBV4-1 to TRBJ2-7, with D tentatively TRBD2 (6 bases). V gave up 0 bases and J gave up 1 base, with 13 bases separating them. The CDR3 has 16 amino acids. CDR1 is MGHRA and CDR2 is YSYEKL in the germline V gene. This CDR3 reads CASSQDRTGVSYEQYF. Here the CDR3 DNA reads TGCGCCAGCAGCCAAGATCGTACGGGAGTGTCCTACGAGCAGTACTTC.

The chain has TRBV5-4 and TRBJ2-1; 8 bases match TRBD1. V was clipped by 3 bases and J by 0 bases; unmatched bases: 2. This CDR3 has 15 residues. The germline V gene has CDR1 SGHNT and CDR2 YYREEE (reference sequence). DNA for the CDR3: TGTGCCAGCAGCTCCGGACAGGGCTCCTACAATGAGCAGTTCTTC. It codes for CASSSGQGSYNEQFF.

V usage is TRBV6-6 and J usage is TRBJ2-3; 8 nucleotides agree with TRBD2. The CDR3 runs 13 residues. Germline values: CDR1 MNHNY, CDR2 SVGAGI (reference sequence). With V trimmed by 10 bases and J by 1 base, 4 bases remained unmatched. The CDR3: CATALAGTDTQYF. The CDR3 DNA follows: TGTGCCACCGCACTAGCGGGCACAGATACGCAGTATTTT.

V is TRBV18 and J is TRBJ2-1; 8 bases fit TRBD1. The germline V gene encodes CDR1 KGHSH and CDR2 LQKENI. CDR3 length: 16 residues. V gave up 3 bases and J gave up 7 bases; unmatched junction bases: 11. CDR3 bases: TGTGCCAGCTCACCGCGGACAGGGTTAAAGAGGAATGAGCAGTTCTTC. Its translation: CASSPRTGLKRNEQFF.

The DNA of the CDR3 is TGTGCCACCAGCAGAGAACAACAGGGGCAGGGAAACACCATATATTTT. It specifies CATSREQQGQGNTIYF. This chain uses TRBV15 with TRBJ1-3, with 7 bases that match TRBD1. V lost 0 bases and J lost 4; bases outside the gene matches: 6. CDR1 LNHNV and CDR2 YYDKDF come from the germline V gene (reference sequence). This CDR3 is built from 16 residues.

In DNA form, the CDR3 reads TGTGCCAGCAGCCCAGGGCTGAGCCCTGGAAACACCATATATTTT. Translating gives CASSPGLSPGNTIYF. The chain uses TRBV7-2 and TRBJ1-3; D is possibly TRBD1 (5 bases). V lost 5 bases to trimming and J lost 2 bases, with 13 bases between them. The germline gives CDR1 SGHTA, CDR2 FQGNSA. CDR3 length: 15 amino acids.

The genes are TRBV5-6 and TRBJ2-3, with TRBD2 identical over 7 bases. Per germline, CDR1 SGHDT and CDR2 YYEEEE. Trimming removed 1 base from V and 0 bases from J; junction bases left unmatched: 8. CDR3 size: 17 residues. CDR3 coding DNA: TGTGCCAGCAGCTTGTTCGGGGGGAACCCCAGCACAGATACGCAGTATTTT. Its translation is CASSLFGGNPSTDTQYF.

The CDR3 DNA reads TGTGCCAGCAGCTCTAGACCCGCGGGGACTGAAGCTTTCTTT. Its protein is CASSSRPAGTEAFF. The V call is TRBV6-5, the J call TRBJ1-1; D is ambiguous. V was pared by 6 bases and J by 5 bases, with 16 bases between. CDR1 MNHEY and CDR2 SVGAGI come from the germline V gene. The CDR3 covers 14 residues.

The chain links TRBV6-5 to TRBJ1-5, with a possible D match to TRBD1 (5 bases). Trimming stripped 6 bases from V and 9 bases from J, with 12 bases between. This CDR3 is built from 12 residues. In germline, CDR1 is MNHEY, CDR2 SVGAGI. In DNA, the CDR3 is TGTGCCAGCAGCCCCGGGGGATTGCCCCAGCATTTT. Its protein product is CASSPGGLPQHF.